A selection of T cell receptor beta chains follows, all from one sample in a study of cytomegalovirus exposure and HLA in healthy donors. Some clones are missing from TCRdb's copy, which holds only in-frame ones; the method was immunoSEQ multiplex PCR. The sample includes roughly 120,000 clones, approximately 86% of them seen just once. The sample taken for sequencing was PBMCs. These receptors originate from a man aged 35 to 55 in good health and CMV-seronegative. Both conserved end residues are part of each CDR3. D genes are given only for firm matches. Expanded clones get a size class; other rows say once, few or many, or leave the size out.

TRBJ2-7,.,TRBV29-1,.,CSVEEAGDSYEQYF,TGCAGCGTTGAAGAAGCCGGGGACTCCTACGAGCAGTACTTC
TRBJ1-1,.,TRBV11-1,.,CASSLTGWNTEAFF,TGTGCCAGCAGCCTTACAGGTTGGAACACTGAAGCTTTCTTT
TRBJ1-6,.,TRBV27,TRBD1,CASSGTGRLAPLHF,TGTGCCAGCAGTGGGACAGGGAGGTTGGCACCCCTCCACTTT
TRBJ2-3,.,TRBV2,.,CAGGAELTGTDTQYF,TGTGCCGGAGGTGCCGAGCTAACTGGCACAGATACGCAGTATTTT
TRBJ2-3,.,TRBV11-3,.,CASSLRETGVADTQYF,TGTGCCAGCAGCTTAAGAGAAACGGGTGTAGCAGATACGCAGTATTTT
TRBJ1-1,.,TRBV5-1,TRBD1,CASSSGGWDTEAFF,TGCGCCAGCAGCTCAGGGGGTTGGGACACTGAAGCTTTCTTT
TRBJ2-3,.,TRBV29-1,.,CSVEAGRGPSERLTDTQYF,TGCAGCGTTGAAGCAGGTCGTGGGCCTAGCGAGAGGTTAACAGATACGCAGTATTTT
TRBJ2-2,.,TRBV5-1,.,CASSQVAQGGSGELFF,TGCGCCAGCAGCCAAGTAGCACAGGGAGGGTCCGGGGAGCTGTTTTTT
TRBJ1-2,.,TRBV6-5,TRBD1,CASSPGTDYGYTF,TGTGCCAGCAGCCCCGGGACAGACTATGGCTACACCTTC
TRBJ1-5,.,TRBV28,TRBD1,CASRSQGAGNQPQHF,TGTGCCAGCAGATCACAGGGGGCTGGCAATCAGCCCCAGCATTTT
TRBJ1-6,.,TRBV7-9,TRBD1,CASSPDRGISPLHF,TGTGCCAGCAGCCCCGACAGGGGAATTTCACCCCTCCACTTT
TRBJ1-1,.,TRBV4-1,TRBD1,CASSQQDRGPEAFF,TGCGCCAGCAGCCAACAGGACAGGGGCCCTGAAGCTTTCTTT
TRBJ1-5,.,TRBV25-1,.,CASRSGGTNQPQHF,TGTGCCAGCAGGAGTGGAGGGACCAATCAGCCCCAGCATTTT
TRBJ1-2,.,TRBV30,.,CAWRLQVSNYGYTF,TGTGCCTGGAGGCTGCAGGTGTCTAACTATGGCTACACCTTC
TRBJ1-6,.,TRBV6-5,.,CASRARDNSPLHF,TGTGCCAGCAGGGCGAGGGATAATTCACCCCTCCACTTT
TRBJ1-2,.,TRBV28,.,CASTTYRDYGYTF,TGTGCCAGCACCACTTACAGGGACTATGGCTACACCTTC
TRBJ1-2,.,TRBV28,.,CASSSPSQGEGGYTF,TGTGCCAGCAGTTCACCTTCACAAGGGGAGGGTGGCTACACCTTC
TRBJ2-1,once,TRBV2,.,CASGGFGRPGNEQFF,TGTGCCAGCGGGGGGTTTGGCCGGCCGGGGAATGAGCAGTTCTTC
TRBJ1-2,.,TRBV29-1,.,CSGTEGDYGYTF,TGCAGCGGAACCGAGGGGGACTATGGCTACACCTTC
TRBJ1-1,.,TRBV7-9,.,CASSSAIPGGTEAFF,TGTGCCAGCAGCTCCGCTATCCCCGGGGGCACTGAAGCTTTCTTT
TRBJ2-7,.,TRBV19,.,CASSIDRSYEQYF,TGTGCCAGTAGTATAGATCGGTCCTACGAGCAGTACTTC
TRBJ1-5,.,TRBV6-5,.,CASSYSINQPQHF,TGTGCCAGCAGTTACTCTATCAATCAGCCCCAGCATTTT
TRBJ2-1,once,TRBV4-2,TRBD2,CASSQERGGYNEQFF,TGTGCCAGCAGCCAAGAGCGGGGGGGTTACAATGAGCAGTTCTTC
TRBJ2-7,.,TRBV5-4,TRBD2,CASSLGAASGVYEQYF,TGTGCCAGCAGCTTGGGAGCGGCTAGCGGGGTCTACGAGCAGTACTTC
TRBJ1-2,.,TRBV7-6,TRBD1,CASSLAAGGNKGYTF,TGTGCCAGCAGCTTAGCTGCAGGGGGCAATAAGGGCTACACCTTC
TRBJ2-5,.,TRBV14,TRBD2,CASSQLGLFPQYF,TGTGCCAGCAGCCAACTGGGACTATTCCCCCAGTACTTC
TRBJ1-1,once,TRBV29-1,.,CSGRDRTNTEAFF,TGCAGCGGGCGAGACAGGACGAACACTGAAGCTTTCTTT
TRBJ2-6,.,TRBV28,.,CASSLVLPNGANVLTF,TGTGCCAGCAGTTTGGTACTCCCCAATGGGGCCAACGTCCTGACTTTC
TRBJ2-6,few,TRBV4-3,.,CASSQDRGHLSGANVLTF,TGCGCCAGCAGCCAAGATAGGGGACACCTCTCTGGGGCCAACGTCCTGACTTTC
TRBJ1-1,.,TRBV4-2,.,CASSQLRGGNTEAFF,TGTGCCAGCAGCCAACTCCGCGGGGGGAACACTGAAGCTTTCTTT
TRBJ2-7,.,TRBV5-4,TRBD1,CASSPHGTGSYEQYF,TGTGCCAGCAGCCCTCACGGGACAGGTTCCTACGAGCAGTACTTC
TRBJ1-4,.,TRBV5-4,.,CASSLRAGREKLFF,TGTGCCAGCAGCTTGCGGGCAGGGCGAGAAAAACTGTTTTTT
TRBJ2-7,.,TRBV28,.,CASSDNYEQYF,TGTGCCAGCAGTGACAACTACGAGCAGTACTTC
TRBJ1-2,.,TRBV6-5,.,CASSSGGGYGYTF,TGTGCCAGCAGCTCCGGGGGGGGCTATGGCTACACCTTC
TRBJ1-2,.,TRBV6-5,.,CASSYAGRVGYGYTF,TGTGCCAGCAGTTATGCAGGGAGGGTGGGCTATGGCTACACCTTC
TRBJ1-5,.,TRBV18,.,CASSPNIDSNQPQHF,TGTGCCAGCTCACCTAACATCGATAGCAATCAGCCCCAGCATTTT
TRBJ1-6,.,TRBV5-1,.,CASSFSGDSPLHF,TGCGCCAGCAGCTTTTCCGGGGATTCACCCCTCCACTTT
TRBJ2-1,.,TRBV6-5,TRBD1,CASSPTGGQYNEQFF,TGTGCCAGCAGTCCGACAGGGGGCCAATACAATGAGCAGTTCTTC
TRBJ1-2,.,TRBV2,TRBD1,CASSNRDRGLYGTF,TGTGCCAGCAGTAACCGGGACAGGGGGCTATATGGGACCTTC
TRBJ1-4,.,TRBV27,.,CASSLGGFTEKLFF,TGTGCCAGCAGTTTAGGAGGGTTTACGGAAAAACTGTTTTTT
TRBJ1-1,.,TRBV28,.,CASMGRGNTEAFF,TGTGCCAGCATGGGAAGGGGGAACACTGAAGCTTTCTTT
TRBJ1-5,.,TRBV6-1,.,CASILLGTSQPQHF,TGTGCCAGCATCCTGTTAGGGACAAGTCAGCCCCAGCATTTT
TRBJ2-3,.,TRBV4-3,.,CASSQASRAPDTQYF,TGCGCCAGCAGCCAAGCGAGCAGGGCCCCAGATACGCAGTATTTT
TRBJ1-5,.,TRBV28,TRBD1,CASSFPGAGGNQPQHF,TGTGCCAGCAGTTTTCCAGGGGCAGGGGGGAATCAGCCCCAGCATTTT
TRBJ1-2,.,TRBV19,TRBD1,CASSTRDSLYGYTF,TGTGCCAGTAGTACCCGGGACAGCTTATATGGCTACACCTTC
TRBJ1-2,.,TRBV2,TRBD1,CASRAGTGRTYGYTF,TGTGCCAGCAGGGCCGGGACAGGGAGGACCTATGGCTACACCTTC
TRBJ1-1,.,TRBV13,.,CASSLVSGIAEAFF,TGTGCCAGCAGCTTAGTATCAGGGATCGCTGAAGCTTTCTTT
TRBJ2-2,.,TRBV5-1,TRBD2,CASSSQGGDTGELFF,TGCGCCAGCAGCTCGCAGGGAGGGGACACCGGGGAGCTGTTTTTT
TRBJ2-7,.,TRBV7-2,.,CASTLGYEQYF,TGTGCCAGCACCCTAGGCTACGAGCAGTACTTC
TRBJ2-5,.,TRBV25-1,TRBD2,CASSEGSAGGLETQYF,TGTGCCAGCAGTGAGGGATCAGCGGGGGGGCTTGAGACCCAGTACTTC
TRBJ2-7,.,TRBV4-3,TRBD1,CASSLDRDRGKEQYF,TGCGCCAGCAGCCTAGATAGGGACAGGGGAAAGGAGCAGTACTTC
TRBJ2-2,.,TRBV15,TRBD1,CATSRVGTGGGELFF,TGTGCCACCAGCAGAGTAGGGACAGGCGGGGGGGAGCTGTTTTTT
TRBJ1-5,once,TRBV19,.,CASSIWSGFQPQHF,TGTGCCAGTAGTATTTGGTCAGGCTTTCAGCCCCAGCATTTT
TRBJ1-1,.,TRBV18,.,CASSPSQNTEAFF,TGTGCCAGCTCACCGAGTCAGAACACTGAAGCTTTCTTT
TRBJ1-2,once,TRBV11-1,.,CASSTRDTYGYTF,TGTGCCAGCAGCACCCGGGACACATATGGCTACACCTTC